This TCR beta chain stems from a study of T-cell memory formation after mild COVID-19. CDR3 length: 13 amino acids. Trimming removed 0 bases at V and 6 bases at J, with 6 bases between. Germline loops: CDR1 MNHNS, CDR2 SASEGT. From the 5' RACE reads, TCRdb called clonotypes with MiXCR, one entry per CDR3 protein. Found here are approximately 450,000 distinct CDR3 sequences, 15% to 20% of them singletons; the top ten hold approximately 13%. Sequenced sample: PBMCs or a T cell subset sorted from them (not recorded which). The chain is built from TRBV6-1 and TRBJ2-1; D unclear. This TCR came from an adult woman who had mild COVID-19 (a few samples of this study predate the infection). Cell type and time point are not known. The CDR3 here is CASSEAELNEQFF. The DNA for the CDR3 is TGTGCCAGCAGTGAAGCCGAACTCAATGAGCAGTTCTTC.